The 10 T cell receptor beta chains below come from one sample, sequenced in a study of blood T cell repertoires in COVID-19. Data came from immunoSEQ multiplex PCR; TCRdb stores just in-frame clones and leaves some out. The sample shows 200,000 to 300,000 clones, 84% of them seen only once. Material: peripheral blood. All receptors come from a man aged 55-75 years with acute or convalescent COVID-19.

The chain has TRBV27 and TRBJ2-7; 11 bases map to TRBD1. The CDR3 is 12 amino acids. CDR1 MNHEY and CDR2 SMNVEV come from the germline V gene (reference sequence). J was trimmed by 6 bases and V by 6 bases; bases with no gene match: 1. The CDR3 protein is CASRGQGVEQYF. DNA of the CDR3: TGTGCCAGCAGGGGACAGGGGGTCGAGCAGTACTTC.

CDR3: CATNRDLSTDTQYF. CDR3 in DNA: TGTGCCACAAACAGGGATTTGTCGACAGATACGCAGTATTTT. The J gene is TRBJ2-3, the V gene TRBV6-5; maybe TRBD1 (6 bases). V lost 10 bases and J lost 3, with 17 bases in between. The CDR3 is 14 amino acids. Germline CDR1 MNHEY, CDR2 SVGAGI.

The V call is TRBV7-9, the J call TRBJ1-6, with unresolved D. This CDR3 is built from 12 residues. In germline, CDR1 is SEHNR, CDR2 FQNEAQ (reference sequence). Trimming cost V 1 base and J 12 bases, with 7 bases left between them. In DNA form, the CDR3 reads TGTGCCAGCAGCTTAGAAGCCGGACCCCTCCACTTT. This sequence encodes CASSLEAGPLHF.

This rearrangement joins TRBV6-5 to TRBJ1-2, with 10 bases matching TRBD1. V lost 6 bases and J lost 7; bases outside the gene matches: 5. The CDR3 length is 13 residues. Germline loops: CDR1 MNHEY, CDR2 SVGAGI. The CDR3 protein is CASRQTGGGGYTF. In DNA, the CDR3 is TGTGCCAGCAGGCAGACAGGGGGCGGTGGCTACACCTTC.

This clone was recorded only once. The V and J genes are TRBV7-8 and TRBJ1-5; perhaps TRBD1 as D (5 bases). CDR1 SGHVS and CDR2 FQNEAQ come from the germline V gene. The CDR3 covers 15 residues. V lost 5 bases, J lost 4 bases, and 15 bases lay in between. CDR3 amino acids: CASSPPGHPNQPQHF. CDR3 nucleotide sequence: TGTGCCAGCAGCCCGCCAGGACACCCTAATCAGCCCCAGCATTTT.

V is TRBV7-3 and J is TRBJ2-3, with 9 nucleotides matching TRBD2. Germline trimming cut 2 bases from V and 0 bases from J; bases unmatched to any gene: 6. The CDR3 sequence is 17 residues long. Germline CDR1 SGHTA, CDR2 FQGTGA. The DNA for the CDR3 is TGTGCCAGCAGCTTACCGGCTAGCGGGGTTAGCACAGATACGCAGTATTTT. Its protein is CASSLPASGVSTDTQYF.

The chain is built from TRBV7-2 and TRBJ2-4, with a possible D match to TRBD2 (5 bases). This CDR3 comprises 14 residues. Germline V gives CDR1 SGHTA, CDR2 FQGNSA. Trimming took off 5 bases at V and 6 bases at J, with 14 bases between the two ends. Here the CDR3 DNA reads TGTGCCAGCAGCATTAAGCATGGAGGAAACATTCAGTACTTC. The encoded protein is CASSIKHGGNIQYF.

This sequence joins TRBV12-3 or TRBV12-4 and TRBJ2-1; D gene uncertain. V shed 8 bases and J shed 7 bases, with 12 bases lying between them. This CDR3 spans 12 amino acids. In DNA form, the CDR3 reads TGTGCCAGCGCAGCGCAGCAGAATGAGCAGTTCTTC. This codes for CASAAQQNEQFF.

J is TRBJ2-7 and V is TRBV9; tentative D call: TRBD2 (6 bases). Germline V gene lookup returns CDR1 SGDLS and CDR2 YYNGEE. V was clipped by 3 bases and J by 0 bases, with 13 bases between them. The CDR3 consists of 15 residues. The CDR3 spells CASSASGGSSYEQYF. CDR3 nucleotides: TGTGCCAGCAGCGCGAGCGGAGGGAGCTCCTACGAGCAGTACTTC. Complete variable domain (other parts from reference TRBV9 and TRBJ2-7): DSGVTQTPKHLITATGQRVTLRCSPRSGDLSVYWYQQSLDQGLQFLIQYYNGEERAKGNILERFSAQQFPDLHSELNLSSLELGDSALYFCASSASGGSSYEQYFGPGTRLTVT.

This clone was seen only once. The gene calls are TRBV7-9 and TRBJ2-7, with TRBD1 matching over 7 bases. Germline values: CDR1 SEHNR, CDR2 FQNEAQ (reference sequence). J lost 3 bases, V lost 1 base, and 6 bases had no gene match. This CDR3 is 15 amino acids long. CDR3 DNA: TGTGCCAGCAGCTTAGGAGGGGGCCCAAACTACGAGCAGTACTTC. Translating it yields CASSLGGGPNYEQYF.